Shown below are 12 T cell receptor beta chains from a single sample sequenced in a study of multiple sclerosis patients with progressive multifocal leukoencephalopathy. Described time point: around eleven months of natalizumab therapy. The data were produced by immunoSEQ multiplex PCR, yet TCRdb's version contains in-frame clones alone and is incomplete. The table lists around 25,000 clones, approximately 90% of them singletons. The specimen was PBMCs, collected from a patient treated with natalizumab. The source of these receptors is a man aged 25 to 40 with multiple sclerosis.

The V gene is TRBV10-2, the J gene TRBJ2-7, with TRBD1 identical over 10 bases. With 10 bases clipped from V and 2 bases from J, the junction kept 8 bases outside the gene matches. The germline CDR1 and CDR2 sequences are WSHSY and SAAADI. This CDR3 contains 14 residues. DNA of the CDR3: TGCGCCAATCAGGACAGGGGGGAAACCTACGAGCAGTACGTC. Translating it yields CANQDRGETYEQYV.

The V gene is TRBV4-1, the J gene TRBJ2-2, with 10 bases fitting TRBD1. Germline CDR1 and CDR2: MGHRA and YSYEKL. The CDR3 sequence is 15 residues long. Unmatched junction bases numbered 5, after V lost 5 bases and J lost 5 bases. CDR3 region: CASSGGTGETGELFF. The DNA of the CDR3 is TGCGCCAGCAGCGGCGGGACAGGGGAGACCGGGGAGCTGTTTTTT.

This chain joins TRBV6-6 and TRBJ1-4; D gene ambiguous. Trimming took 5 bases from V and 3 from J, leaving 10 bases between them. Germline CDR1 reads MNHNY; CDR2 reads SVGAGI (reference sequence). This CDR3 has 14 amino acids. The CDR3 sequence is CASSPRVANEKLFF. CDR3 DNA sequence: TGTGCCAGCAGTCCACGGGTGGCTAATGAAAAACTGTTTTTT.

This chain uses TRBV4-1 with TRBJ2-5, with D uncertain. With 1 base removed from V and 4 bases from J, the gap between germline ends came to 10 bases. Looked up from germline, CDR1 is MGHRA and CDR2 is YSYEKL. The CDR3 runs to 14 residues. CDR3 sequence: CASSQGILRETQYF. Written as DNA, the CDR3 is TGCGCCAGCAGCCAAGGGATTCTCCGAGAGACCCAGTACTTC.

The J gene is TRBJ1-1, the V gene TRBV10-1, with a tentative D call TRBD1 (6 bases). V was pared by 6 bases and J by 8 bases, with 13 bases between. This CDR3 region has 12 residues. Per the germline V gene, CDR1 is WNHNN and CDR2 is SYGVQD (reference sequence). In nucleotides, the CDR3 is TGCGCCAGCAGGGGGGACATCGGCGAAGCTTTCTTT. Translating it yields CASRGDIGEAFF.

The CDR3 sequence: CASSLNQWDEQFF. The DNA of the CDR3 is TGTGCCAGCAGCTTAAACCAGTGGGATGAGCAGTTCTTC. V gene TRBV7-3 combines with J gene TRBJ2-1; D not certain. CDR1 is SGHTA, CDR2 FQGTGA, per germline. This CDR3 spans 13 amino acids. Trimming cost V 1 base and J 8 bases, with 9 bases left between them.

J is TRBJ1-3 and V is TRBV11-2, with D perhaps matching TRBD1 (5 bases). Trimming removed 5 bases from V and 4 bases from J, with 15 bases in between. There are 15 residues in the CDR3. Germline V gene data show CDR1 as SGHAT and CDR2 as FQNNGV. The DNA of the CDR3 is TGTGCCAGCAGCCCCCAAGGGGCTACCGGAAACACCATATATTTT. Its protein product is CASSPQGATGNTIYF.

The chain recombines TRBV7-6 with TRBJ2-1, with 8 bases matching TRBD2. The CDR3 is made up of 15 amino acids. Trimming at V came to 5 bases and at J to 6 bases, leaving 9 bases not matched to a gene. Germline V gene lookup returns CDR1 SGHVS and CDR2 FNYEAQ. The CDR3 loop reads CASSPPGLASNEQFF. The CDR3 DNA reads as TGTGCCAGCAGCCCACCAGGACTAGCTAGCAATGAGCAGTTCTTC. The whole variable domain, filled in from reference TRBV7-6 and TRBJ2-1, reads GAGVSQSPRYKVTKRGQDVALRCDPISGHVSLYWYRQALGQGPEFLTYFNYEAQQDKSGLPNDRFSAERPEGSISTLTIQRTEQRDSAMYRCASSPPGLASNEQFFGPGTRLTVL.

The V and J genes are TRBV21-1 and TRBJ2-1. TRBV21-1 is flagged as a pseudogene. The CDR3 consists of 15 residues. Here the CDR3 reads CAIQKGEESYNEQFF. CDR3 DNA sequence: TGTGCCATCCAGAAGGGGGAGGAATCCTACAATGAGCAGTTCTTC.

CDR3 loop: CASSQEGRLYAREQYF. The DNA of the CDR3 is TGTGCCAGCAGCCAAGAAGGACGTTTATACGCTCGCGAGCAGTACTTC. The rearrangement links TRBV4-2 to TRBJ2-7; D is unclear. CDR3 size: 16 residues. The germline CDR1 and CDR2 sequences are LGHNA and YNFKEQ. The germline V and J ends were trimmed by 0 bases and 6 bases, with 18 bases remaining between them.

The V and J genes are TRBV19 and TRBJ1-1; 8 bases match TRBD1. The CDR3 sequence is 16 residues long. Germline-derived CDR1 and CDR2 are LNHDA and SQIVND (reference sequence). Unmatched junction bases numbered 8, after V lost 5 bases and J lost 0 bases. The CDR3: CASSPWTGTMNTEAFF. The CDR3 DNA sequence: TGTGCCAGTAGTCCCTGGACAGGGACCATGAACACTGAAGCTTTCTTT. Full variable domain (rest looked up from reference TRBV19 and TRBJ1-1): DGGITQSPKYLFRKEGQNVTLSCEQNLNHDAMYWYRQDPGQGLRLIYYSQIVNDFQKGDIAEGYSVSREKKESFPLTVTSAQKNPTAFYLCASSPWTGTMNTEAFFGQGTRLTVV.

The table lists this clone with a count of one. V is TRBV5-1 and J is TRBJ2-7, with TRBD1 identical over 7 bases. The CDR3 runs 18 residues. V gave up 3 bases and J gave up 3 bases; unmatched junction bases: 18. Germline CDR1 and CDR2: SGHRS and YFSETQ. CDR3 sequence: CASSSSPSKGARSYEQYF. The CDR3 region has the DNA TGCGCCAGCAGCTCCTCCCCATCGAAGGGGGCGAGAAGCTACGAGCAGTACTTC.